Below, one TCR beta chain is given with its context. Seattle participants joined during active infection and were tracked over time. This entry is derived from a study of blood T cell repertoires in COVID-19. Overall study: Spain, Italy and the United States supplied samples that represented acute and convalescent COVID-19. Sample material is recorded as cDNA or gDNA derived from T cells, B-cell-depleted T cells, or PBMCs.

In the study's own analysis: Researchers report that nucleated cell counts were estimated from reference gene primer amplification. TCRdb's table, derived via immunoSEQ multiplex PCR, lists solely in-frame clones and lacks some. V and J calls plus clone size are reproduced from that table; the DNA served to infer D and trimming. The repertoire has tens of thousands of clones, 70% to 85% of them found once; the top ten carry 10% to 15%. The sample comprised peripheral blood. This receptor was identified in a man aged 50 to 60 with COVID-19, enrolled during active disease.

The CDR3 DNA reads TGTGCCAGCAGTGTAATAGGGGGTAATGAGCAGTTCTTC. This gives the protein CASSVIGGNEQFF. The chain uses TRBV6-4 and TRBJ2-1; maybe TRBD1 (6 bases). The CDR3 has 13 amino acids. Germline V gene data show CDR1 as MRHNA and CDR2 as SNTAGT. V was clipped by 4 bases and J by 7 bases, with 11 bases between them.